Listed here are 17 T cell receptor beta chains from one sample, sequenced in a study of cytomegalovirus exposure and HLA in healthy donors. The PCR made use of 60 Vbeta and 13 Jbeta primers. Repertoires were generated with immunoSEQ multiplex PCR, while TCRdb's copy carries only in-frame clones and drops some. The sample lists 95,000 to 150,000 clones, 50% to 75% occurring once. The sample was PBMCs. These receptors were taken from a woman between 40 and 55 years old in good health and CMV-seropositive.

This clone was picked up a small number of times. The rearrangement uses TRBV28 and TRBJ1-2; 8 positions agree with TRBD1. The CDR3 spans 13 residues. The germline V gene has CDR1 MDHEN and CDR2 SYDVKM. J gave up 4 bases and V 8 bases, and 6 bases lay outside the gene matches. The CDR3 DNA follows: TGTGCCAGCCTGGACAGGGCCAGCTATGGCTACACCTTC. Translating gives CASLDRASYGYTF.

The chain joins TRBV10-1 to TRBJ2-3, with unresolved D. The CDR3 is made up of 14 amino acids. CDR1 and CDR2 from the germline V gene are WNHNN and SYGVQD (reference sequence). V was trimmed by 3 bases and J by 5 bases, leaving 12 bases between them. CDR3 DNA: TGCGCCAGCAGTGATCAGGCCATCGGAGATACGCAGTATTTT. This translates into CASSDQAIGDTQYF.

The sample holds one count of this clone. The rearrangement links TRBV15 to TRBJ1-3; D is uncertain. From germline, CDR1 is LNHNV and CDR2 YYDKDF (reference sequence). There are 13 residues in the CDR3. V gave up 0 bases and J gave up 4 bases, with 4 bases separating them. The CDR3 DNA follows: TGTGCCACCAGCAGAGATCGGGGAAACACCATATATTTT. Its protein product is CATSRDRGNTIYF.

The chain carries TRBV5-1 and TRBJ1-5, with 7 nucleotides matching TRBD1. Trimming at V came to 1 base and at J to 7 bases, leaving 8 bases not matched to a gene. This CDR3 spans 15 amino acids. Germline V gene sequence: CDR1 SGHRS, CDR2 YFSETQ. The CDR3, as DNA: TGCGCCAGCAGCTTGAGGCCCGGGACAGAACAGCCCCAGCATTTT. Protein product: CASSLRPGTEQPQHF.

CDR3 nucleotide sequence: TGTGCCAGCAGTTTATACGGGACAGGGAAAACTTTCTTT. Amino acid sequence: CASSLYGTGKTFF. The J gene is TRBJ1-1, the V gene TRBV27, with 9 bases fitting TRBD1. V shed 1 base, J shed 12 bases, and the junction held 6 bases outside the gene matches. The CDR3 is made up of 13 amino acids. CDR1 is MNHEY, CDR2 SMNVEV, per germline (reference sequence).

J is TRBJ2-7 and V is TRBV29-1, with a tentative D call TRBD2 (5 bases). V lost 4 bases and J 2 bases, leaving 9 bases between the germline ends. The length of the CDR3 is 12 residues. Germline values: CDR1 SQVTM, CDR2 ANQGSEA. The CDR3 region is CSVGTPPYEQYF. CDR3 bases: TGCAGCGTTGGGACTCCCCCCTACGAGCAGTACTTC.

The J gene is TRBJ1-1, the V gene TRBV7-8, with a weak D call TRBD1 (5 bases). Germline V lookup: CDR1 SGHVS, CDR2 FQNEAQ. CDR3 length equals 12 residues. V gave up 11 bases and J gave up 1 base, with 11 bases separating them. CDR3 sequence reads: CAVGHRNTEAFF. The DNA for the CDR3 is TGTGCCGTAGGACACCGGAACACTGAAGCTTTCTTT.

This clone is a singleton in its sample. J is TRBJ2-1 and V is TRBV18, with 10 positions matching TRBD1. Germline trimming cut 3 bases from V and 3 bases from J; bases unmatched to any gene: 2. CDR1 is KGHSH and CDR2 is LQKENI in the germline V gene. The CDR3 runs 15 residues. The CDR3 sequence: CASSPRTGGYNEQFF. The CDR3 nucleotides read TGTGCCAGCTCACCGCGGACAGGGGGCTACAATGAGCAGTTCTTC.

In the case of this clone: The junction departs from germline at one end; a sequencing error may be responsible. The rearrangement links TRBV2 to TRBJ2-7; 9 nucleotides match TRBD2. CDR1 SNHLY and CDR2 FYNNEI come from the germline V gene. This CDR3 contains 11 residues. CDR3 bases: TGTGCCAGCAGTGAGGTACGGACTAGCGATTTC. Its protein product is CASSEVRTSDF.

This rearrangement joins TRBV19 to TRBJ1-2; D unclear. V shed 7 bases and J shed 2 bases, with 17 bases lying between them. This CDR3 is 15 amino acids long. CDR1 and CDR2 (germline): LNHDA, SQIVND (reference sequence). CDR3 residues: CASTREEGTNYGYTF. CDR3 coding DNA: TGTGCCAGTACCCGAGAGGAGGGAACCAACTATGGCTACACCTTC.

The V gene is TRBV5-8, the J gene TRBJ1-6; TRBD1 matches 7 bases. Per germline, CDR1 SGHTS and CDR2 YDEGEE. This CDR3 spans 15 amino acids. V gave up 0 bases and J gave up 7 bases; unmatched junction bases: 4. CDR3 sequence reads: CASSLGPGQNSPLHF. Written as DNA, the CDR3 is TGTGCCAGCAGCTTGGGTCCGGGACAGAATTCACCCCTCCACTTT.

The genes are TRBV21-1 and TRBJ2-7; TRBD1, the table's D call, lacks a check against the DNA. TRBV21-1 is listed as a pseudogene. CDR3 length: 15 amino acids. The CDR3 loop reads CASSRTGADPYEQYF. Written as DNA, the CDR3 is TGTGCCAGCAGCAGGACAGGAGCCGATCCCTACGAGCAGTACTTC.

The chain recombines TRBV28 with TRBJ2-1; TRBD1 agrees at 7 bases. The germline V gene has CDR1 MDHEN and CDR2 SYDVKM. This CDR3 has 15 amino acids. Trimming removed 7 bases from V and 8 bases from J; junction bases left unmatched: 14. The CDR3 sequence is CASITGTVNKDEQFF. DNA for the CDR3: TGTGCCAGCATTACCGGGACAGTCAACAAGGATGAGCAGTTCTTC.

This clone turned up a few times. The chain has TRBV18 and TRBJ2-7, with 9 bases that match TRBD2. The germline V gene encodes CDR1 KGHSH and CDR2 LQKENI. V was pared by 5 bases and J by 2 bases, with 13 bases of the junction left unmatched. The CDR3 contains 17 residues. CDR3 protein: CASSSQPSSGKTYEQYF. The DNA for the CDR3 is TGTGCCAGCTCATCCCAACCTTCTAGCGGGAAGACCTACGAGCAGTACTTC. Filled out from reference TRBV18 and TRBJ2-7, the complete variable domain reads NAGVMQNPRHLVRRRGQEARLRCSPMKGHSHVYWYRQLPEEGLKFMVYLQKENIIDESGMPKERFSAEFPKEGPSILRIQQVVRGDSAAYFCASSSQPSSGKTYEQYFGPGTRLTVT.

This clone has more than one count but fewer than ten. The J gene is TRBJ1-5, the V gene TRBV27; 8 bases fit TRBD1. The CDR3 covers 17 residues. V was clipped by 2 bases and J by 0 bases; unmatched bases: 6. CDR1 MNHEY and CDR2 SMNVEV come from the germline V gene (reference sequence). CDR3 DNA: TGTGCCAGCAGTTTAACCGGACAGGGAGATAGCAATCAGCCCCAGCATTTT. It specifies CASSLTGQGDSNQPQHF.

This sequence joins TRBV28 and TRBJ2-2, with TRBD1 matching over 8 bases. This CDR3 has 15 amino acids. V trimming: 9 bases; J trimming: 7 bases; junction bases outside the gene matches: 13. Germline-derived CDR1 and CDR2 are MDHEN and SYDVKM. CDR3 sequence reads: CASRTAGGAGGELFF. In nucleotides, the CDR3 is TGTGCCAGTAGGACTGCAGGGGGCGCGGGCGGGGAGCTGTTTTTT.

This chain links TRBV6-6 with TRBJ2-2, with D uncertain. The CDR3 totals 15 residues. The ends were cut back, 7 bases at V and 6 bases at J, with 18 bases in the middle. Per germline, CDR1 MNHNY and CDR2 SVGAGI (reference sequence). The CDR3 protein is CASTPRSPGAGELFF. The CDR3 DNA sequence: TGTGCCAGCACCCCAAGGTCTCCGGGTGCCGGGGAGCTGTTTTTT.